This is a list of T cell receptor beta chains from one sample in a study of cytotoxic CD8 clonotypes in ibrutinib-treated CLL. Some clones are missing from TCRdb's copy, which holds only in-frame ones; the method was immunoSEQ multiplex PCR. The data hold a few hundred thousand clones, with over 55% observed a single time. The material was PBMCs, obtained after 36 months of ibrutinib treatment. The receptors were gathered from a human donor with chronic lymphocytic leukemia. The CDR3 runs from the conserved cysteine through the conserved F or W. D genes are given only for firm matches. The size entry is marked missing in some rows and otherwise reads once, few, many or a size class.

>TRBJ2-1|TRBD2|TRBV2|few
TGTGCCAGCATGCGGGGGTTATACAATGAGCAGTTCTTC
CASMRGLYNEQFF
>TRBJ2-3|NA|TRBV21-1|NA
TGTGCCAGCCGCTCGGGGGGGCCAACCTGCACAGATACGCAGTATTTT
CASRSGGPTCTDTQYF
>TRBJ1-4|TRBD1|TRBV9|NA
TGTGCCAGCAGCGTAGACACAGGGGTTCGCGGGGAAAAACTGTTTTTT
CASSVDTGVRGEKLFF
>TRBJ1-4|TRBD1|TRBV4-3|NA
TGCGCCAGCAGCCAACGCGGACAGGGACTTAATGAAAAACTGTTTTTT
CASSQRGQGLNEKLFF
>TRBJ2-1|TRBD2|TRBV5-1|NA
TGCGCCAGCAGCTTGGTAACTAGCGGGAGGACCTACAATGAGCAGTTCTTC
CASSLVTSGRTYNEQFF
>TRBJ1-4|NA|TRBV28|NA
TGTGCCATTGGCCGCGCGGGGTGGAATGAAAAACTGTTTTTT
CAIGRAGWNEKLFF
>TRBJ2-3|TRBD2|TRBV5-1|NA
TGCGCCAGCAGCGCCGAGCGGGAGGGCCCCACAGATACGCAGTATTTT
CASSAEREGPTDTQYF
>TRBJ2-1|NA|TRBV19|NA
TGTGCCAGTACTGGCGCCTACAATGAGCAGTTCTTC
CASTGAYNEQFF
>TRBJ2-1|NA|TRBV7-2|once
TGTGCCAGCAGCCCCGGCAGAAGCTCCTACAATGAGCAGTTCTTC
CASSPGRSSYNEQFF
>TRBJ2-5|NA|TRBV25-1|few
TGTGCCAGCAGTGCGCGTTCGGAGGGAGGAGAGACCCAGTACTTC
CASSARSEGGETQYF
>TRBJ2-1|TRBD1|TRBV18|NA
TGTGCCAGCTCACCCACCGGGACAGGGTTCAATGAGCAGTTCTTC
CASSPTGTGFNEQFF
>TRBJ2-2|TRBD2|TRBV4-3|NA
TGCGCCAGCAGCCAAGAGGGACTAGCGGGAGCCGGGGAGCTGTTTTTT
CASSQEGLAGAGELFF
>TRBJ2-3|NA|TRBV4-1|NA
TGCGCCAGCAGCCAAGTAGGCACGAACACAGATACGCAGTATTTT
CASSQVGTNTDTQYF
>TRBJ2-3|NA|TRBV7-3|few
TGTGCCAGCAGCCCGACCCCCTGGGCGCCAACGGATACGCAGTATTTT
CASSPTPWAPTDTQYF
>TRBJ2-5|TRBD2|TRBV29-1|NA
TGCAGCGTTGACCACGGGGGGTTGGCGGGACTCCCCCTCCAAGAGACCCAGTACTTC
CSVDHGGLAGLPLQETQYF
>TRBJ2-7|TRBD2|TRBV9|NA
TGTGCCAGCAGCGTAGGCCTAGCGGAGACCTACGAGCAGTACTTC
CASSVGLAETYEQYF
>TRBJ1-2|NA|TRBV9|NA
TGTGCCAGCAGCGGACACGGGCTGAGTAATAGTGGCTACACCTTC
CASSGHGLSNSGYTF
>TRBJ2-7|TRBD2|TRBV7-6|NA
TGTGCCAGCAGCTCCGACGGACTAGCGGGTGAGCAGTACTTC
CASSSDGLAGEQYF
>TRBJ2-1|TRBD2|TRBV29-1|NA
TGCAGCGTTGAAGGAGCTACGGGAGGGACGAATGAGCAGTTCTTC
CSVEGATGGTNEQFF
>TRBJ2-7|TRBD2|TRBV2|NA
TGTGCCAGCAGGGGACTAGCGAACGAGCAGTACTTC
CASRGLANEQYF
>TRBJ1-3|NA|TRBV29-1|NA
TGCAGCGTTGAGGTCGTTGGAAGGGGAAACACCATATATTTT
CSVEVVGRGNTIYF
>TRBJ2-3|TRBD2|TRBV5-1|NA
TGCGCCAGCAGCTTGAGTAGGAGCGGAACCCTAGCGGGGGCCCGCACAGATACGCAGTATTTT
CASSLSRSGTLAGARTDTQYF
>TRBJ1-1|NA|TRBV29-1|NA
TGCAGCGTTGAAAAAAGGGCAGGTTTGAACACTGAAGCTTTCTTT
CSVEKRAGLNTEAFF
>TRBJ2-5|NA|TRBV29-1|few
TGCAGCGTTGTCCCTAGCCAACTCGGAGAGACCCAGTACTTC
CSVVPSQLGETQYF
>TRBJ2-7|NA|TRBV4-1|few
TGCGCCAGCAGCCACATAGATCTTTACGAGCAGTACTTC
CASSHIDLYEQYF
>TRBJ1-5|TRBD1|TRBV28|NA
TGTGCCAGCAGTCCCGGGACAGGGGGTTATCAGCCCCAGCATTTT
CASSPGTGGYQPQHF
>TRBJ2-7|NA|TRBV9|NA
TGTGCCAGCAGCCGTGGCGGGGGCAGCTCCTACGAGCAGTACTTC
CASSRGGGSSYEQYF
>TRBJ2-7|TRBD1|TRBV15|few
TGTGCCACCAGCAGACCTACCGGGACAGGGGTGCGTGACGAGCAGTACTTC
CATSRPTGTGVRDEQYF
>TRBJ1-4|NA|TRBV5-1|NA
TGCGCCAGCGGAACAGGGCCGGCGGGAGAAAAACTGTTTTTT
CASGTGPAGEKLFF
>TRBJ2-4|NA|TRBV29-1|few
TGCAGCGCTGAAGACGGGTCCTCTGGGGACATTCAGTACTTC
CSAEDGSSGDIQYF
>TRBJ2-7|TRBD1|TRBV7-2|few
TGTGCCAGCAGCTGGACAGGGGAGGCGCAGTACTTC
CASSWTGEAQYF
>TRBJ1-1|TRBD1|TRBV29-1|NA
TGCAGCGTTGATGACAGGGTCGCAGAGGCTTTCTTT
CSVDDRVAEAFF
>TRBJ2-1|NA|TRBV18|NA
TGTGCCAGCTCACCTAGTTCTCCCTACAATGAGCAGTTCTTC
CASSPSSPYNEQFF
>TRBJ1-1|TRBD1|TRBV27|NA
TGTGCCAGCAGCTACAGGGGGTCGAACACTGAAGCTTTCTTT
CASSYRGSNTEAFF
>TRBJ1-1|NA|TRBV25-1|NA
TGTGCCAGCAGAGAAGGCGTGGGGGGACGCACTGAAGCTTTCTTT
CASREGVGGRTEAFF
>TRBJ1-2|NA|TRBV6-5|NA
TGTGCCAGCGGGATCTTTTTTAACTATGGCTACACCTTC
CASGIFFNYGYTF
>TRBJ2-2|NA|TRBV27|NA
TGTGCCAGCAGTTTACTGCTAGACCCCGGGGAGCTGTTTTTT
CASSLLLDPGELFF
>TRBJ1-2|NA|TRBV29-1|few
TGCAGCGGGGAAGGAGCAGGGGATGGCTACACCTTC
CSGEGAGDGYTF
>TRBJ2-3|TRBD1|TRBV29-1|NA
TGCAGCGCTAGGACAGGCGGAGGCACAGATACGCAGTATTTT
CSARTGGGTDTQYF
>TRBJ2-2|TRBD1|TRBV5-6|NA
TGTGCCAGCAGCCCAAGGACAGGGATGACCGGGGAGCTGTTTTTT
CASSPRTGMTGELFF
>TRBJ1-2|TRBD1|TRBV4-1|NA
TGCGCCAGCCGAAGGACAGGGAACTATGGCTACACCTTC
CASRRTGNYGYTF
>TRBJ1-5|NA|TRBV19|NA
TGTGCCAGCTCGACGGTCTTTGGCAATCAGCCCCAGCATTTT
CASSTVFGNQPQHF
>TRBJ2-2|NA|TRBV9|many
TGTGCCAGCAGCGCCCTTAAGGACTCGAACACCGGGGAGCTGTTTTTT
CASSALKDSNTGELFF
>TRBJ2-4|NA|TRBV12-2|NA
TGTGCAAGTCGCTTAGCGGTCGGGCTAACAGGGGGCAGAAACATTCAGTACTTC
CASRLAVGLTGGRNIQYF
>TRBJ1-5|NA|TRBV19|NA
TGTGCCAGTAGTCGAGGGACACCTAATACCAATCAGCCCCAGCATTTT
CASSRGTPNTNQPQHF
>TRBJ2-5|TRBD2|TRBV9|NA
TGTGCCAGCAGCGTAGTAAGGGACTATAACCAAGAGACCCAGTACTTC
CASSVVRDYNQETQYF